Shown below are 18 T cell receptor beta chains from a single sample sequenced in a study of blood T cell repertoires in COVID-19. Method: immunoSEQ multiplex PCR; TCRdb's copy keeps in-frame clones and lacks some. The repertoire holds 65,000 to 100,000 clones, with 65% to 85% as singletons. Sequenced material: peripheral blood. The receptors come from a woman older than 75 with acute or convalescent COVID-19.

This chain joins TRBV20-1 and TRBJ2-5, with D possibly being TRBD2 (6 bases). This CDR3 contains 14 residues. V gave up 3 bases and J gave up 5 bases, with 16 bases separating them. Germline CDR1 DFQATT, CDR2 SNEGSKA (reference sequence). The CDR3 here is CSASDRLGGETQYF. The CDR3 region has the DNA TGCAGTGCTAGTGATAGACTAGGCGGGGAGACCCAGTACTTC.

The V gene is TRBV19, the J gene TRBJ1-1; 7 bases are shared with TRBD1. The CDR3 runs to 13 residues. Germline V CDR1 and CDR2: LNHDA, SQIVND (reference sequence). Trimming removed 5 bases from V and 4 bases from J; junction bases left unmatched: 4. The chain's CDR3 is CASSAGGITEAFF. Here the CDR3 DNA reads TGTGCCAGTAGTGCAGGGGGTATCACTGAAGCTTTCTTT.

V and J are TRBV19 and TRBJ1-3, with 8 bases matching TRBD1. The germline V gene encodes CDR1 LNHDA and CDR2 SQIVND (reference sequence). With 2 bases clipped from V and 1 base from J, the junction kept 4 bases outside the gene matches. This CDR3 is 16 amino acids long. CDR3 loop: CASSIPQGASGNTIYF. CDR3 DNA: TGTGCCAGTAGTATACCCCAGGGGGCGTCTGGAAACACCATATATTTT.

The V call is TRBV19, the J call TRBJ1-2; D call uncertain. Trimming took off 3 bases at V and 1 base at J, with 12 bases between the two ends. The germline V gene encodes CDR1 LNHDA and CDR2 SQIVND (reference sequence). This CDR3 has 15 residues. The CDR3 loop reads CASSIPGEGNYGYTF. CDR3 nucleotide sequence: TGTGCCAGTAGTATCCCCGGGGAGGGTAACTATGGCTACACCTTC. Supplemented by reference TRBV19 and TRBJ1-2, the full variable domain reads DGGITQSPKYLFRKEGQNVTLSCEQNLNHDAMYWYRQDPGQGLRLIYYSQIVNDFQKGDIAEGYSVSREKKESFPLTVTSAQKNPTAFYLCASSIPGEGNYGYTFGSGTRLTVV.

This clone was counted between two and nine times. The chain combines TRBV7-2 with TRBJ2-1; 7 bases fit TRBD2. The CDR3 spans 17 residues. With V trimmed by 1 base and J by 1 base, 7 bases remained unmatched. In germline, CDR1 is SGHTA, CDR2 FQGNSA. The CDR3 spells CASSLGRRGFSYNEQFF. The CDR3 bases are TGTGCCAGCAGCTTAGGCCGGCGGGGGTTTTCCTACAATGAGCAGTTCTTC.

The chain recombines TRBV24-1 with TRBJ2-1; D gene uncertain. The germline V gene has CDR1 KGHDR and CDR2 SFDVKD. V lost 2 bases and J lost 9, with 4 bases in between. The CDR3 covers 11 residues. The CDR3 is CATSDSVEQFF. CDR3 nucleotide sequence: TGTGCCACCAGTGATTCTGTTGAGCAGTTCTTC.

This rearrangement joins TRBV4-1 to TRBJ2-7; 8 nucleotides match TRBD1. The CDR3 is 15 residues long. Looked up from germline, CDR1 is MGHRA and CDR2 is YSYEKL. V lost 0 bases, J lost 7 bases, and 8 bases stayed unmatched. CDR3 DNA: TGCGCCAGCAGCCAAGACCTGCAGGGGGCGCGGGAGCAGTACTTC. Its translation is CASSQDLQGAREQYF.

The V call is TRBV5-6, the J call TRBJ2-5; 8 bases fit TRBD2. This CDR3 spans 18 amino acids. The V and J ends lost 4 bases and 4 bases, in that order; junction bases with no gene match: 18. From germline, CDR1 is SGHDT and CDR2 YYEEEE. The CDR3 protein is CASSPEWGTRKGAETQYF. The CDR3 coding sequence is TGTGCCAGCAGCCCTGAGTGGGGGACTAGAAAGGGAGCAGAGACCCAGTACTTC.

The table lists this clone with many counts. The V call is TRBV6-6, the J call TRBJ1-6; 9 bases line up with TRBD1. The CDR3 extends over 13 amino acids. Germline trimming cut 6 bases from V and 9 bases from J; bases unmatched to any gene: 3. CDR1 MNHNY and CDR2 SVGAGI come from the germline V gene (reference sequence). For the CDR3, the DNA is TGTGCCAGCAGCACAGGGGGCGGTTCACCCCTCCACTTT. The encoded protein is CASSTGGGSPLHF.

The gene calls are TRBV12-5 and TRBJ2-3, with TRBD2 matching 8 bases. V trimming: 5 bases; J trimming: 2 bases; junction bases outside the gene matches: 3. The CDR3 is 14 amino acids. CDR1 and CDR2 (germline): LGHNT, FRNRAP. In nucleotides, the CDR3 is TGTGCTAGTGGTCGCGGGGGGAACACAGATACGCAGTATTTT. It yields the protein CASGRGGNTDTQYF. The full variable domain, its missing parts supplied by reference TRBV12-5 and TRBJ2-3, is DARVTQTPRHKVTEMGQEVTMRCQPILGHNTVFWYRQTMMQGLELLAYFRNRAPLDDSGMPKDRFSAEMPDATLATLKIQPSEPRDSAVYFCASGRGGNTDTQYFGPGTRLTVL.

The chain uses TRBV9 and TRBJ1-6; 7 positions agree with TRBD1. V shed 3 bases, J shed 6 bases, and the junction held 9 bases outside the gene matches. The CDR3 runs to 16 residues. Germline CDR1 is SGDLS and CDR2 is YYNGEE. Here the CDR3 reads CASSALTTGFNSPLHF. The CDR3 bases are TGTGCCAGCAGCGCCCTGACGACAGGGTTTAATTCACCCCTCCACTTT.

This sequence joins TRBV10-2 and TRBJ2-1; possibly TRBD2 for D (7 bases). CDR3 length equals 15 residues. Germline CDR1 is WSHSY and CDR2 is SAAADI. Trimming removed 2 bases from V and 6 bases from J, with 14 bases in between. CDR3 in amino acids: CASSELGGGLNEQFF. CDR3 in DNA: TGCGCCAGCAGTGAGCTTGGCGGGGGCCTCAATGAGCAGTTCTTC.

The V gene is TRBV28, the J gene TRBJ1-5; 8 bases fit TRBD1. Germline lookup yields CDR1 MDHEN and CDR2 SYDVKM. The CDR3 covers 19 residues. V lost 0 bases, J lost 0 bases, and 10 bases stayed unmatched. The CDR3 sequence: CASSLWGQVLRYSNQPQHF. The CDR3, as DNA: TGTGCCAGCAGTTTATGGGGACAGGTCCTCCGCTATAGCAATCAGCCCCAGCATTTT.

The chain joins TRBV6-5 to TRBJ1-3; a possible D gene is TRBD1 (5 bases). The CDR3 runs 14 residues. Per germline, CDR1 MNHEY and CDR2 SVGAGI. V shed 5 bases and J shed 2 bases, with 10 bases lying between them. CDR3 DNA sequence: TGTGCCAGCAGTACAAAAGGGGCTGGAAACACCATATATTTT. Amino acids: CASSTKGAGNTIYF.

The DNA of the CDR3 is TGTGCCAGCTCACCAGAGACAGGGAATCAGCCCCAGCATTTT. Translation: CASSPETGNQPQHF. The chain links TRBV18 to TRBJ1-5; 7 bases are a match to TRBD1. This CDR3 contains 14 residues. J gave up 4 bases and V 2 bases, and 2 bases lay outside the gene matches. In germline, CDR1 is KGHSH, CDR2 LQKENI.

The V gene is TRBV24-1, the J gene TRBJ2-2; TRBD2 matches 12 bases. Germline V CDR1 and CDR2: KGHDR, SFDVKD. The CDR3 spans 18 residues. Trimming at V came to 2 bases and at J to 3 bases, leaving 6 bases not matched to a gene. The CDR3 DNA sequence: TGTGCCACCAGTGATTCCCTAGCGGGGGGGCCGTACACCGGGGAGCTGTTTTTT. Residues: CATSDSLAGGPYTGELFF.

The J gene is TRBJ2-4, the V gene TRBV19, with 8 bases identical to TRBD1. The trim removed 3 bases at V and 8 bases at J, leaving 6 bases unmatched. The CDR3 contains 14 residues. The V gene's germline CDR1 is LNHDA and CDR2 SQIVND (reference sequence). For the CDR3, the DNA is TGTGCCAGTAGTATGAATCACAGGGGGGACATTCAGTACTTC. Its translation: CASSMNHRGDIQYF.

This chain joins TRBV9 and TRBJ2-3; 8 nucleotides agree with TRBD2. The CDR3 runs 16 residues. Trimming at V came to 0 bases and at J to 2 bases, leaving 5 bases not matched to a gene. CDR1 is SGDLS, CDR2 YYNGEE, per germline. CDR3 sequence reads: CASSVALRGATDTQYF. The CDR3 DNA follows: TGTGCCAGCAGCGTAGCTTTGCGGGGGGCCACAGATACGCAGTATTTT.